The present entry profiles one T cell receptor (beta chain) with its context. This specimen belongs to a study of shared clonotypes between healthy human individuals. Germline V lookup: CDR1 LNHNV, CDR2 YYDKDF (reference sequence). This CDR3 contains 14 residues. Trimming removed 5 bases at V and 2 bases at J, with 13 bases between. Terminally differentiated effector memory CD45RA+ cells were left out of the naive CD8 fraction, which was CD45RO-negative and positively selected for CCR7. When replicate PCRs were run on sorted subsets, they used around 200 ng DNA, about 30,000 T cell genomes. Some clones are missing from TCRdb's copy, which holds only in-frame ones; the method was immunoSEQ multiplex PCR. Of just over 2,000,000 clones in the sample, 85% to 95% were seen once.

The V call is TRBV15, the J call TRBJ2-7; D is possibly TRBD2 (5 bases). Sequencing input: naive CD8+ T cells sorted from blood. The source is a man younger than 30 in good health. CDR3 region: CATSSRMTTYEQYF. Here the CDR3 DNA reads TGTGCCACCAGCTCCCGGATGACTACCTACGAGCAGTACTTC.